Included here is one TCR beta chain sequence, with context. Its antigen is not identified. CDR1 and CDR2 (germline): DFQATT, SNEGSKA (reference sequence). The V gene lost 3 bases and the J gene lost 8 bases, with 16 bases spanning the gap. The CDR3 length is 13 residues. The method was immunoSEQ multiplex PCR; TCRdb's version includes in-frame clones alone and lacks a portion of them. This sample has about 130,000 clones, with just over 85% found just once. The data stem from a study of T cell responses to AZD1222 COVID-19 vaccine. Whole-study findings and limits: Sampling that yielded the repertoires occurred only after the peak T cell response. Mapped onto spike, vaccine-associated CD4 TCRs spanned it and were dominant at 160-218 and 743-854.

The sample in question was peripheral blood, obtained on day 0 of AZD1222 vaccination. The origin of this receptor is an adult in good health. The genes are TRBV20-1 and TRBJ1-1; D unresolved. CDR3 in DNA: TGCAGTGCTAGTTCGGGCGTGTGGGGAGAAGCTTTCTTT. Protein sequence: CSASSGVWGEAFF.